The 21 T cell receptor beta chains presented below share a single source sample, sequenced in a study of cytomegalovirus exposure and HLA in healthy donors. Produced via immunoSEQ multiplex PCR; TCRdb's table is partial and in-frame only. The top ten hold about 0.91% of the sample, which has more than 250,000 clones, 86% seen once. Sequences were obtained from PBMCs. The receptors stem from a woman younger than 30 in good health and CMV-seronegative.

This clone was seen a single time. The chain is built from TRBV6-1 and TRBJ2-4; 11 nucleotides line up with TRBD2. The length of the CDR3 is 13 residues. The ends lost 3 bases at V and 13 bases at J; junction bases unmatched: 5. CDR1 is MNHNS, CDR2 SASEGT, per germline. The CDR3: CASSEIGLAGQYF. For the CDR3, the DNA is TGTGCCAGCAGTGAGATAGGACTAGCGGGCCAGTACTTC.

This clone has only one observation. The J gene is TRBJ2-5, the V gene TRBV7-8; the match to TRBD2 covers 8 bases. The CDR3 contains 16 residues. The trim removed 1 base at V and 4 bases at J, leaving 8 bases unmatched. CDR1 is SGHVS, CDR2 FQNEAQ, per germline. This CDR3 reads CASSLVLAGAPETQYF. CDR3 nucleotide sequence: TGTGCCAGCAGCTTAGTGCTAGCGGGTGCCCCAGAGACCCAGTACTTC.

The J gene is TRBJ2-1, the V gene TRBV9, with a tentative D call TRBD2 (6 bases). V dropped 3 bases and J dropped 8 bases, with 21 bases sitting between them. Germline loops: CDR1 SGDLS, CDR2 YYNGEE. The CDR3 loop spans 16 amino acids. The CDR3 DNA sequence: TGTGCCAGCAGCGCTCCAGGGACTGCCAAAGGGGATGAGCAGTTCTTC. The encoded protein is CASSAPGTAKGDEQFF.

The genes are TRBV7-3 and TRBJ2-3; 10 bases are a match to TRBD2. CDR3 length equals 16 residues. V lost 5 bases and J lost 4; bases outside the gene matches: 9. Germline lookup yields CDR1 SGHTA and CDR2 FQGTGA. DNA for the CDR3: TGTGCCAGCAGCGAAATCGCTAGCGGGAGCTCAGATACGCAGTATTTT. Protein sequence: CASSEIASGSSDTQYF.

The chain combines TRBV5-4 with TRBJ2-1, with 16 bases that match TRBD2. The germline gives CDR1 SGHNT, CDR2 YYREEE (reference sequence). The V and J ends lost 4 bases and 4 bases, in that order; junction bases with no gene match: 11. The CDR3 is made up of 19 amino acids. In nucleotides, the CDR3 is TGTGCCAGCAGCCCTCCCGGGACTAGCGGGAGGGATTGGTACAATGAGCAGTTCTTC. Amino acid sequence: CASSPPGTSGRDWYNEQFF.

This chain links TRBV29-1 with TRBJ2-3; possibly TRBD2 for D (6 bases). Trimming took 4 bases from V and 3 from J, leaving 14 bases between them. Germline V gives CDR1 SQVTM, CDR2 ANQGSEA. The CDR3 spans 14 residues. The chain's CDR3 is CSVARGSGTDTQYF. CDR3 DNA: TGCAGCGTTGCCCGGGGGAGTGGGACAGATACGCAGTATTTT.

J is TRBJ2-1 and V is TRBV7-2; 13 bases align to TRBD2. Germline CDR1 is SGHTA and CDR2 is FQGNSA. Trimming removed 3 bases from V and 0 bases from J; junction bases left unmatched: 8. The CDR3 has 19 amino acids. Here the CDR3 reads CASSFGLAGVGSSYNEQFF. CDR3 in DNA: TGTGCCAGCAGCTTCGGACTAGCGGGAGTGGGTAGCTCCTACAATGAGCAGTTCTTC.

This chain links TRBV7-2 with TRBJ2-7, with 7 bases that match TRBD2. V lost 0 bases, J lost 11 bases, and 13 bases stayed unmatched. This CDR3 has 15 residues. Germline CDR1 reads SGHTA; CDR2 reads FQGNSA. The CDR3, as DNA: TGTGCCAGCAGCTTAGCGAACCAGCGGGGCCTGAGGGAGTACTTC. Protein: CASSLANQRGLREYF.

The chain joins TRBV4-3 to TRBJ2-7, with 7 bases matching TRBD1. The V gene end was trimmed by 0 bases and the J gene end by 0 bases; junction bases not matched to a gene: 2. This CDR3 is 15 amino acids long. Germline assignment: CDR1 LGHNA and CDR2 YSLEER. The DNA of the CDR3 is TGCGCCAGCAGCCAAGACAGGGGGTTCTCCTACGAGCAGTACTTC. Protein product: CASSQDRGFSYEQYF.

The V and J genes are TRBV6-5 and TRBJ2-7, with 11 positions matching TRBD1. Per the germline V gene, CDR1 is MNHEY and CDR2 is SVGAGI. The CDR3 runs 15 residues. J was trimmed by 2 bases and V by 6 bases; bases with no gene match: 6. The CDR3 spells CASSRPGQGAYEQYF. In DNA form, the CDR3 reads TGTGCCAGCAGCCGCCCGGGACAGGGGGCCTACGAGCAGTACTTC.

This clone was detected a few times. As DNA, the CDR3 is TGCAGCGACCGAGTTAACTATGGCTACACCTTC. As protein: CSDRVNYGYTF. The gene calls are TRBV29-1 and TRBJ1-2; D remains ambiguous. The CDR3 is made up of 11 amino acids. CDR1 is SQVTM and CDR2 is ANQGSEA in the germline V gene. V lost 7 bases, J lost 1 base, and 7 bases lay in between.

The J gene is TRBJ1-5, the V gene TRBV7-8, with TRBD1 matching over 8 bases. This CDR3 is 14 amino acids long. V dropped 4 bases and J dropped 6; count of bases not matched to a gene: 5. Germline CDR1 and CDR2: SGHVS and FQNEAQ. The CDR3 sequence is CASSSPGQGQPQHF. CDR3 DNA: TGTGCCAGCAGCTCCCCCGGACAGGGTCAGCCCCAGCATTTT.

This chain joins TRBV11-2 and TRBJ1-5; the D is unclear. The length of the CDR3 is 13 residues. V lost 3 bases and J lost 7, with 10 bases in between. CDR1 and CDR2 (germline): SGHAT, FQNNGV. CDR3 in DNA: TGTGCCAGCAGCTTCGGGGAACAACAGCCCCAGCATTTT. Amino acids: CASSFGEQQPQHF.

The V call is TRBV2, the J call TRBJ2-6; 7 bases are shared with TRBD1. Germline V lookup: CDR1 SNHLY, CDR2 FYNNEI. This CDR3 has 16 residues. Trimming removed 2 bases from V and 4 bases from J; junction bases left unmatched: 5. Written as DNA, the CDR3 is TGTGCCAGCAGTGAACTACAGGGGCGCGGGGCCAACGTCCTGACTTTC. Translation: CASSELQGRGANVLTF.

The chain links TRBV4-3 to TRBJ2-1; TRBD2 is a possible D gene (5 bases). Trimming left V 7 bases short and J 0 bases short, with 13 bases between. CDR3 size: 15 residues. Germline-derived CDR1 and CDR2 are LGHNA and YSLEER. CDR3 in DNA: TGCGCCAGCACCCTAAGTGGGAGCTCCTACAATGAGCAGTTCTTC. Its translation: CASTLSGSSYNEQFF.

The chain carries TRBV25-1 and TRBJ1-1, with no clear D. V dropped 1 base and J dropped 1 base, with 10 bases sitting between them. CDR1 and CDR2 from the germline V gene are MGHDK and SYGVNS. The length of the CDR3 is 15 residues. In DNA, the CDR3 is TGTGCCAGCAGTGAATTTGGGCAAGGGAACACTGAAGCTTTCTTT. Translated: CASSEFGQGNTEAFF.

The V call is TRBV4-2, the J call TRBJ2-3; weak D call: TRBD2 (6 bases). Per germline, CDR1 LGHNA and CDR2 YNFKEQ. V lost 4 bases, J lost 2 bases, and 16 bases lay in between. The CDR3 has 16 residues. The CDR3 bases are TGTGCCAGCAGCCTAAACCCGGGAGTCCCCACAGATACGCAGTATTTT. It encodes CASSLNPGVPTDTQYF.

CDR3 coding DNA: TGTGCCAGCAGCCTCAACGGACTAGCGGGAATACTTCAGTTCTTC. Residues: CASSLNGLAGILQFF. The chain recombines TRBV7-2 with TRBJ2-1; 12 bases map to TRBD2. The CDR3 covers 15 residues. Per the germline V gene, CDR1 is SGHTA and CDR2 is FQGNSA. After removal of 5 bases from V and 13 bases from J, the junction contained 12 bases not matched to a gene. Full variable domain (remainder filled in from reference TRBV7-2 and TRBJ2-1): GAGVSQSPSNKVTEKGKDVELRCDPISGHTALYWYRQSLGQGLEFLIYFQGNSAPDKSGLPSDRFSAERTGGSVSTLTIQRTQQEDSAVYLCASSLNGLAGILQFFGPGTRLTVL.

The V gene is TRBV7-2, the J gene TRBJ2-7; TRBD2 matches at 9 bases. The CDR3 has 17 residues. Germline V lookup: CDR1 SGHTA, CDR2 FQGNSA. V gave up 4 bases and J gave up 5 bases; unmatched junction bases: 15. This CDR3 reads CASSSQSLAGTRHEQYF. The CDR3 bases are TGTGCCAGCAGCTCCCAATCACTAGCGGGTACGCGACACGAGCAGTACTTC.

The chain employs TRBV20-1 and TRBJ2-7; a possible D gene is TRBD2 (6 bases). The CDR3 is 11 residues long. Germline V gene lookup returns CDR1 DFQATT and CDR2 SNEGSKA (reference sequence). V lost 6 bases and J 6 bases, leaving 12 bases between the germline ends. The CDR3 DNA sequence: TGCAGTGCATGGCGGGATCCCGAGCAGTACTTC. Translating gives CSAWRDPEQYF.

CDR3 in amino acids: CASPTIRDYTNEQFF. CDR3 sequence (DNA): TGTGCCAGCCCGACCATCAGAGACTACACCAATGAGCAGTTCTTC. J is TRBJ2-1 and V is TRBV2, with D possibly being TRBD2 (5 bases). The V gene's germline CDR1 is SNHLY and CDR2 FYNNEI. The ends were cut back, 8 bases at V and 6 bases at J, with 20 bases in the middle. The CDR3 consists of 15 residues.